Sequencing of this T cell receptor beta chain was carried out in a study of cytomegalovirus exposure and HLA in healthy donors. Notes on the study in general: A later analysis found TCR association rates differed by HLA locus, highest for DRB1 and lowest for HLA-C.

In germline, CDR1 is SGHRS, CDR2 YFSETQ. V dropped 0 bases and J dropped 8; count of bases not matched to a gene: 6. The CDR3 extends over 15 amino acids. The PCR contained 60 Vbeta and 13 Jbeta primers. Produced via immunoSEQ multiplex PCR; TCRdb's table is partial and in-frame only. This sample has approximately 100,000 clones, with 79% found just once. To note about this clone: The antigen is unknown.

This receptor was taken from a middle-aged woman in good health and CMV-seronegative. The rearrangement links TRBV5-1 to TRBJ2-2, with 8 bases lining up with TRBD1. The sample comprised PBMCs. CDR3 nucleotide sequence: TGCGCCAGCAGCTTGGAGACAGGGGAAATGGGGGAGCTGTTTTTT. This gives the protein CASSLETGEMGELFF.